A single sample gave rise to the 22 T cell receptor beta chains below, sequenced in a study of blood T cell repertoires in COVID-19. The table came from immunoSEQ multiplex PCR; TCRdb's copy has only in-frame clones and leaves some out. The sample yields some 240,000 clones, roughly 75% seen once. Input material: peripheral blood. These receptors were obtained from a woman between 70 and 85 years old with acute or convalescent COVID-19.

V gene TRBV18 combines with J gene TRBJ2-6, with 7 bases lining up with TRBD1. Germline V gene data show CDR1 as KGHSH and CDR2 as LQKENI. V trimming: 3 bases; J trimming: 0 bases; junction bases outside the gene matches: 8. This CDR3 spans 18 amino acids. CDR3 protein: CASSPAGGSLSGANVLTF. DNA of the CDR3: TGTGCCAGCTCACCCGCAGGGGGATCGCTCTCTGGGGCCAACGTCCTGACTTTC.

This chain uses TRBV28 with TRBJ2-2; 7 bases agree with TRBD2. Germline CDR1 reads MDHEN; CDR2 reads SYDVKM. The ends lost 4 bases at V and 5 bases at J; junction bases unmatched: 13. The CDR3 loop spans 17 amino acids. The chain's CDR3 is CASSSIYILGRTGELFF. CDR3 bases: TGTGCCAGCAGTTCAATATATATTCTCGGGAGGACCGGGGAGCTGTTTTTT.

The chain links TRBV12-5 to TRBJ2-3, with 8 bases identical to TRBD2. The germline CDR1 and CDR2 sequences are LGHNT and FRNRAP. Unmatched junction bases numbered 6, after V lost 1 base and J lost 0 bases. CDR3 length: 17 residues. The DNA for the CDR3 is TGTGCTAGTGGTTTGGGGACGCGGGGGGCTAGCACAGATACGCAGTATTTT. Amino acid sequence: CASGLGTRGASTDTQYF.

The genes are TRBV9 and TRBJ2-2, with TRBD1 matching over 9 bases. V shed 4 bases and J 4 bases; nucleotides not matched to a gene: 8. CDR3 length equals 16 residues. The V gene's germline CDR1 is SGDLS and CDR2 YYNGEE. CDR3 amino acids: CASSISGTGSTGELFF. The CDR3 DNA reads TGTGCCAGCAGCATCTCCGGGACAGGGAGCACCGGGGAGCTGTTTTTT.

The V call is TRBV2, the J call TRBJ2-3, with 11 bases that match TRBD2. J was trimmed by 6 bases and V by 5 bases; bases with no gene match: 10. Germline loops: CDR1 SNHLY, CDR2 FYNNEI. The CDR3 is 16 amino acids. In DNA, the CDR3 is TGTGCCAGCAGTAGGACTAGCGGGCGGATTGTGGATACGCAGTATTTT. Amino acids: CASSRTSGRIVDTQYF. The whole variable domain, remainder taken from reference TRBV2 and TRBJ2-3, is EPEVTQTPSHQVTQMGQEVILRCVPISNHLYFYWYRQILGQKVEFLVSFYNNEISEKSEIFDDQFSVERPDGSNFTLKIRSTKLEDSAMYFCASSRTSGRIVDTQYFGPGTRLTVL.

This clone was seen more than once but under ten times. V and J are TRBV6-5 and TRBJ1-4; TRBD1 is a possible D gene (6 bases). Germline CDR1 and CDR2: MNHEY and SVGAGI. The CDR3 covers 14 residues. Trimming took 7 bases from V and 2 from J, leaving 11 bases between them. The CDR3 nucleotides are TGTGCCAGCATTACAGGGTGGACTAATGAAAAACTGTTTTTT. Translation gives CASITGWTNEKLFF.

The rearrangement uses TRBV21-1 and TRBJ2-5; the table gives TRBD2 as D, unverified against the DNA. TRBV21-1 corresponds to a pseudogene. The CDR3 contains 17 residues. The DNA for the CDR3 is TGTGCCAGCACCAAAGGATGGCCAGCGGCAGTGGGGGAGACCCAGTACTTC. It codes for CASTKGWPAAVGETQYF.

This chain joins TRBV19 and TRBJ2-1; a possible D gene is TRBD2 (5 bases). This CDR3 is built from 13 residues. The germline V gene encodes CDR1 LNHDA and CDR2 SQIVND (reference sequence). Trimming stripped 1 base from V and 4 bases from J, with 5 bases between. The CDR3 bases are TGTGCCAGTAGTATAGGGACTTACAATGAGCAGTTCTTC. Translated: CASSIGTYNEQFF.

This chain uses TRBV6-2 or TRBV6-3 with TRBJ1-1; TRBD1 matches 7 bases. Germline trimming cut 6 bases from V and 1 base from J; bases unmatched to any gene: 8. Germline-derived CDR1 and CDR2 are MNHEY and SVGEGT. The CDR3 runs 15 residues. The CDR3 region is CASSGSGGTNTEAFF. The CDR3 region has the DNA TGTGCCAGCAGCGGATCAGGGGGAACGAACACTGAAGCTTTCTTT.

The chain joins TRBV5-1 to TRBJ2-5; 12 bases match TRBD2. The CDR3 has 14 residues. With V trimmed by 5 bases and J by 4 bases, 3 bases remained unmatched. Per the germline V gene, CDR1 is SGHRS and CDR2 is YFSETQ. Here the CDR3 reads CASSPLAGGETQYF. The CDR3 region has the DNA TGCGCCAGCAGTCCACTAGCGGGGGGAGAGACCCAGTACTTC.

This sequence joins TRBV12-5 and TRBJ2-7, with D possibly matching TRBD2 (6 bases). The V gene's germline CDR1 is LGHNT and CDR2 FRNRAP. The CDR3 is 12 residues long. V dropped 1 base and J dropped 6 bases, with 7 bases sitting between them. Here the CDR3 DNA reads TGTGCTAGTGGTTTGGGGCGGGGCGAGCAGTACGTC. Translation gives CASGLGRGEQYV.

This clone showed up just a few times. CDR3 region: CASSLYSFRGRTGELFF. The DNA of the CDR3 is TGTGCCAGCAGTTTATACTCTTTCAGGGGGAGGACCGGGGAGCTGTTTTTT. The gene calls are TRBV27 and TRBJ2-2, with D perhaps TRBD1 (7 bases). The CDR3 is 17 residues long. V lost 1 base to trimming and J lost 5 bases, with 17 bases between them. Germline CDR1 and CDR2: MNHEY and SMNVEV (reference sequence).

The chain links TRBV10-3 to TRBJ2-1; 10 nucleotides align to TRBD2. After removal of 4 bases from V and 6 bases from J, the junction contained 12 bases not matched to a gene. Germline V lookup: CDR1 ENHRY, CDR2 SYGVKD. The CDR3 has 17 residues. The CDR3 loop reads CAISVSRVAGGTNEQFF. The CDR3 DNA reads as TGTGCCATCAGTGTCTCGAGAGTAGCGGGGGGCACCAATGAGCAGTTCTTC.

The CDR3, as DNA: TGCGCCAGCAGCACAAGGACAGGGAGCTCCTACGAGCAGTACTTC. This sequence encodes CASSTRTGSSYEQYF. The chain employs TRBV5-1 and TRBJ2-7; 8 bases line up with TRBD1. Trimming took 4 bases from V and 0 from J; bases not matched to a gene: 6. Germline loops: CDR1 SGHRS, CDR2 YFSETQ. This CDR3 is built from 15 residues.

V and J are TRBV10-2 and TRBJ1-1; D gene uncertain. Germline V CDR1 and CDR2: WSHSY, SAAADI. CDR3 length equals 13 residues. V lost 2 bases to trimming and J lost 5 bases, with 9 bases between them. Here the CDR3 DNA reads TGCGCCAGCAGTGAGATGACGGGAACTGAAGCTTTCTTT. It translates to CASSEMTGTEAFF.

This rearrangement joins TRBV6-5 to TRBJ2-1, with D maybe TRBD2 (6 bases). The CDR3 contains 15 residues. CDR1 and CDR2 (germline): MNHEY, SVGAGI. The V end was cut by 4 bases, the J end by 0 bases, with 10 bases between. This CDR3 is CASSLGLSSYNEQFF. The CDR3 region has the DNA TGTGCCAGCAGTTTGGGACTGAGCTCCTACAATGAGCAGTTCTTC.

DNA of the CDR3: TGCGCCAGCAGCCAATTTGGGACAGGGAATAATGAGCAGTTCTTC. It yields the protein CASSQFGTGNNEQFF. This sequence joins TRBV4-1 and TRBJ2-1, with 9 bases matching TRBD1. V was clipped by 2 bases and J by 7 bases; unmatched bases: 6. Germline V gives CDR1 MGHRA, CDR2 YSYEKL. The CDR3 runs to 15 residues.

This chain uses TRBV15 with TRBJ2-3; TRBD1 aligns across 7 bases. The V gene's germline CDR1 is LNHNV and CDR2 YYDKDF (reference sequence). V trimming: 0 bases; J trimming: 11 bases; junction bases outside the gene matches: 8. This CDR3 region has 14 residues. In DNA, the CDR3 is TGTGCCACCAGCAGAGATAGGGGGCCTTTGGAGCAGTATTTT. This encodes CATSRDRGPLEQYF.

The rearrangement links TRBV12-3 or TRBV12-4 to TRBJ2-5; perhaps TRBD1 as D (6 bases). V gave up 3 bases and J gave up 4 bases, with 9 bases separating them. CDR3 size: 13 residues. CDR3 in amino acids: CASSFLRGETQYF. In DNA form, the CDR3 reads TGTGCCAGCAGTTTTCTCAGGGGAGAGACCCAGTACTTC.

The chain has TRBV12-2 and TRBJ2-7; the D call TRBD2 from the table was never checked on the DNA. TRBV12-2 is classified as a pseudogene. The CDR3 length is 16 residues. The CDR3 sequence: CASRFRRSCVTYEQYF. The CDR3 DNA reads TGTGCAAGTCGCTTTCGTCGGAGTTGCGTTACATACGAGCAGTACTTC.

V and J are TRBV29-1 and TRBJ2-1, with 12 bases matching TRBD2. The germline V gene has CDR1 SQVTM and CDR2 ANQGSEA. V was pared by 2 bases and J by 0 bases, with 8 bases of the junction left unmatched. The CDR3 covers 18 residues. The CDR3: CSVEIGTSGQSSYNEQFF. The CDR3 DNA is TGCAGCGTTGAAATCGGGACTAGCGGGCAGAGCTCCTACAATGAGCAGTTCTTC.

This chain links TRBV15 with TRBJ2-5, with TRBD2 matching 14 bases. The CDR3 is made up of 16 amino acids. Unmatched junction bases numbered 2, after V lost 1 base and J lost 4 bases. Germline V lookup: CDR1 LNHNV, CDR2 YYDKDF (reference sequence). The CDR3, as DNA: TGTGCCACCAGCAGAGGACTAGCGGGGGGGCTAGAGACCCAGTACTTC. Residues: CATSRGLAGGLETQYF.